A selection of T cell receptor beta chains follows, all from one sample in a study of tumor-infiltrating lymphocytes in primary liver carcinoma. MiXCR, applied by TCRdb to the multiplex PCR reads, yields one record per CDR3 protein. The sample records about 74,000 distinct CDR3 sequences, almost 70% being singletons. Material for sequencing was liver tumor tissue from sampling region 4. These receptors came from a man in his forties with primary liver carcinoma and hepatitis B virus infection. The CDR3 runs from the conserved cysteine through the conserved F or W.

TRBJ2-1 TRBV2 CASTSDSGRGYERFF
TRBJ2-7 TRBV28 CAGSLIAYYYEQYF
TRBJ2-7 TRBV4-1 CTSSLGQGAPEIPYEQYF
TRBJ2-5 TRBV6-1 CASSSWTSRETQYF
TRBJ2-1 TRBV29-1 CSVPNSGNYNDQFF
TRBJ2-4 TRBV5-1 CASSLWYWAPTQQNIQYF
TRBJ2-3 TRBV11-3 CASSLNRTDTQYF
TRBJ2-5 TRBV10-1 CASSGTGGDQETQYF
TRBJ2-2 TRBV6-2/TRBV6-3 CPSSDRGGTRELFF
TRBJ2-1 TRBV5-6 CASSLGDRAYNEQFF
TRBJ2-7 TRBV11-2 CASSTDRVGEQYF
TRBJ1-1 TRBV25-1 CASSMGDTEAFF
TRBJ2-2 TRBV5-6 CASSLRQGRTGDLFF
TRBJ2-5 TRBV5-4 CASRSMTGVGETHYF
TRBJ2-7 TRBV4-2 CASSQDPTSGNYEQYF
TRBJ2-5 TRBV29-1 CNVFSGNLETQYF
TRBJ2-1 TRBV4-2 CACSQDPVGVEDEQFF
TRBJ2-1 TRBV5-6 CASSQTGAPGPYNEQFF
TRBJ2-2 TRBV5-5 CASSLARSGSGNGELFF
TRBJ2-1 TRBV10-3 CAISESGDRLYNVQFF
TRBJ2-1 TRBV6-6 CACRSGYSYNEQFF
TRBJ2-5 TRBV7-9 CTSRPQETQYF
TRBJ2-3 TRBV30 CAWSLVSGDTQYF
TRBJ2-7 TRBV10-1 CACSPGTSGNYEQYF
TRBJ2-7 TRBV20-1 CSARTGFDEQYF
TRBJ2-7 TRBV11-2 CVSTLSVGITYEQYF
TRBJ2-3 TRBV12-3/TRBV12-4 CASSITSGRTDTQYF
TRBJ2-1 TRBV11-2 CASSLDIGVAMGEQFF
TRBJ2-7 TRBV28 CASSYGGESGEQYF
TRBJ1-2 TRBV29-1 CSVGSGRGYTF
TRBJ2-5 TRBV11-2 CASGSRDSAHRETQYF
TRBJ2-5 TRBV5-4 CASSLSVSLETQYF
TRBJ1-2 TRBV6-5 CASRRQFYGYTF
TRBJ2-3 TRBV29-1 CSVEDHAGFVSTDTQYF
TRBJ2-1 TRBV20-1 CSAGGAGGLYNEQFF
TRBJ2-3 TRBV11-2 CASRTPRGGRLTSTDTRYF
TRBJ2-2 TRBV29-1 CSVRPNTGELFF
TRBJ2-7 TRBV29-1 CSVRGQGGYEQYF
TRBJ1-5 TRBV7-8 CASSLNRDQPQHF
TRBJ2-2 TRBV14 CANRSVQNTGELFF
TRBJ1-5 TRBV30 CAWSEAGSASNQPQQF
TRBJ2-7 TRBV11-2 CASSSEGHEQYF
TRBJ2-5 TRBV11-2 CSSSPRRAGVQETQYF
TRBJ2-7 TRBV11-1 CASSLGQVSYEQYF
TRBJ2-2 TRBV11-2 CASSFVRDRVGTGELFF
TRBJ2-5 TRBV7-8 CASSLEPGWQETQYF
TRBJ1-4 TRBV28 CASSSRGTIINEKLFF
TRBJ1-2 TRBV10-3 CAIRTGNGDHGYTF
TRBJ2-2 TRBV5-4 CASSVKQGNTWELFF
TRBJ1-3 TRBV28 CASSSSRDTIYF
TRBJ1-3 TRBV6-5 CASNSGNTIYF
TRBJ2-1 TRBV6-2/TRBV6-3 CASSLENYNEQSF
TRBJ2-7 TRBV13 CASSNNREQYF